Listed below are T cell receptor beta chains from one sample, sequenced in a study of T cell repertoires in cytomegalovirus infection. From the reads, TCRdb called clonotypes with MiXCR, one entry per CDR3 protein. The table has about 140,000 distinct CDR3 sequences, 6.5% seen once. Sequencing was carried out using PBMCs. The receptors shown here come from a human donor in good health (CMV status not recorded). Some clones in this sample may be carry-over from other donors' samples. Both conserved end residues are part of each CDR3. D genes are given only for firm matches. Size tells how often a clone was seen (once, few, many) or the class of an expanded clone, and some rows leave it out.

D	J	size	V	DNA	CDR3
.	TRBJ2-7	many	TRBV28	TGTGCCAGCAGTTTCCCCTCTTACGAGCAGTACTTC	CASSFPSYEQYF
TRBD2	TRBJ2-5	many	TRBV23-1	TGCGCCAGCAGTCGGGAGGGGAAAGAGACCCAGTACTTC	CASSREGKETQYF
.	TRBJ2-2	many	TRBV7-7	TGTGCCAGCAGCGCGGTTCAGGGGAACACCGGGGAGCTGTTTTTT	CASSAVQGNTGELFF
.	TRBJ2-7	.	TRBV14	TGTGCCAGCAGCCAATTTGGGGGATCCTACGAGCAGTACTTC	CASSQFGGSYEQYF
TRBD2	TRBJ2-1	few	TRBV20-1	TGCAGTGCTCTAGCGGGGGCCGCCTACAATGAGCAGTTCTTC	CSALAGAAYNEQFF
.	TRBJ1-4	many	TRBV12-5	TGTGCTAGTGGTTCCGCGGACAGTTTAAATGAAAAACTGTTTTTT	CASGSADSLNEKLFF
TRBD2	TRBJ2-1	.	TRBV19	TGTGCCAGTTCTAGCGGGGGGCATGATGAGCAGTTCTTC	CASSSGGHDEQFF
TRBD1	TRBJ2-5	many	TRBV7-2	TGTGCCAGCAGTCCAGACGGGGCAGGGGGCCTAAAGACCCAGTACTTC	CASSPDGAGGLKTQYF
.	TRBJ2-6	few	TRBV15	TGTGCCACCAGCAGACCAGCCTCTGGGGCCAACGTCCTGACTTTC	CATSRPASGANVLTF
.	TRBJ2-5	many	TRBV7-2	TGTGCCAGCAGCTTAGGGGGCGTGGGGGTCGGTGAGACCCAGTACTTC	CASSLGGVGVGETQYF
TRBD1	TRBJ1-5	many	TRBV20-1	TGCAGTGCCCGACCGGGGACAGCCCTTTATAGCAATCAGCCCCAGCATTTT	CSARPGTALYSNQPQHF
.	TRBJ2-3	few	TRBV19	TGTGCCAGTAGTGGGTTGAAGACAAGCACAGATACGCAGTATTTT	CASSGLKTSTDTQYF
TRBD1	TRBJ1-1	many	TRBV2	TGTGCCAGCAGTAGACAGGGGATGTACACTGAAGCTTTCTTT	CASSRQGMYTEAFF
.	TRBJ1-1	many	TRBV12-3/TRBV12-4	TGTGCCAGCAGCTTCTCGGGGGATGAAGCTTTCTTT	CASSFSGDEAFF
TRBD1	TRBJ2-2	many	TRBV11-2	TGTGCCAGCAGCTTAGTAGGCGGGACAGGGTGGCTGTTTTTT	CASSLVGGTGWLFF
.	TRBJ1-1	few	TRBV2	TGTGCCAGCCGCCTCTGGGGAAGAGGCTCTAACACTGAAGCTTTCTTT	CASRLWGRGSNTEAFF
TRBD2	TRBJ2-3	many	TRBV2	TGTGCCAGCAGTATTCGGACTAGCGGGGGCACAGATACGCAGTATTTT	CASSIRTSGGTDTQYF
.	TRBJ2-3	many	TRBV7-2	TGTGCCAGCAGCTTAGAAGCGGTGCGGACCACAGATACGCAGTATTTT	CASSLEAVRTTDTQYF
.	TRBJ2-1	many	TRBV5-6	TGTGCCAGCAGCTTGGGGGGATGGGAGCAGTTCTTC	CASSLGGWEQFF
.	TRBJ2-1	many	TRBV5-1	TGCGCCAGCAGCTTGGACGGCAGTTCCCCCTACAATGAGCAGTTCTTC	CASSLDGSSPYNEQFF
TRBD1	TRBJ2-3	.	TRBV29-1	TGCAGCGCAGACAGGGAGAACACAGATACGCAGTATTTT	CSADRENTDTQYF
TRBD1	TRBJ2-5	many	TRBV7-6	TGTGCCAGCAGCTCTGGACAGGGGCGGGAGACCCAGTACTTC	CASSSGQGRETQYF
.	TRBJ2-7	many	TRBV6-2/TRBV6-3	TGTGCCAGCAAACACCCCAGACTAACCTACGAGCAGTACTTC	CASKHPRLTYEQYF
TRBD1	TRBJ1-6	many	TRBV5-1	TGCGCCAGCCGAGCGCGGACAGGGAATAATTCACCCCTCCACTTT	CASRARTGNNSPLHF
.	TRBJ2-1	.	TRBV4-1	TGCGCCAGCAGCCAAGATGGGGACTTCGGCTACAATGAGCAGTTCTTC	CASSQDGDFGYNEQFF
TRBD1	TRBJ2-1	many	TRBV6-1	TGTGCCAGCCGGGACAGGGTCGATGAGCAGTTCTTC	CASRDRVDEQFF
.	TRBJ1-6	many	TRBV6-1	TGTGCCAGCAGAACGGACAAGAATTCACCCCTCCACTTT	CASRTDKNSPLHF
TRBD1	TRBJ2-6	many	TRBV11-2	TGTGCCAGCAGCTTAGGTGTAGGGGGCAAAACTGGGGCCAACGTCCTGACTTTC	CASSLGVGGKTGANVLTF
.	TRBJ2-5	many	TRBV5-5	TGTGCCAGCAGCTCGGGGGCCAGAGAGACCCAGTACTTC	CASSSGARETQYF
.	TRBJ1-4	many	TRBV6-2/TRBV6-3	TGTGCCAGCAATCTCAGGGGACCGCGTGAAAAACTGTTTTTT	CASNLRGPREKLFF
TRBD1	TRBJ2-7	.	TRBV12-3/TRBV12-4	TGTGCCAGCAGTTTCCAGGACAGGGGCTTCGAGCAGTACTTC	CASSFQDRGFEQYF
.	TRBJ1-1	few	TRBV29-1	TGCAGCGTTGACTGGGCAGGGTATGAAGCTTTCTTT	CSVDWAGYEAFF
.	TRBJ1-2	few	TRBV6-2/TRBV6-3	TGTGCCAGCAGTGAACAGGGAGATCACTATGGCTACACCTTC	CASSEQGDHYGYTF
TRBD2	TRBJ2-5	.	TRBV9	TGTGCCAGCAGCGTGTCTAGCGGGGAGCAAGAGACCCAGTACTTC	CASSVSSGEQETQYF
.	TRBJ1-4	many	TRBV7-9	TGTGCCAGCAGCTTAGAAGGTACTGAAAAACTGTTTTTT	CASSLEGTEKLFF
.	TRBJ1-1	few	TRBV11-2	TGTGCCAGCAGCTCCACCGGGGAGAACACTGAAGCTTTCTTT	CASSSTGENTEAFF
.	TRBJ2-3	many	TRBV7-2	TGTGCCAGCAGCTTAGCCTCGGCGTCCACAGATACGCAGTATTTT	CASSLASASTDTQYF
TRBD2	TRBJ2-2	many	TRBV30	TGTGCCTGGAGGGTAGAGCTTGTCCTAGCGGGCCCCCCGGGCACCGGGGAGCTGTTTTTT	CAWRVELVLAGPPGTGELFF
.	TRBJ2-3	.	TRBV20-1	TGCAGTGCTAGTTCACTCTTATTCACAGATACGCAGTATTTT	CSASSLLFTDTQYF
.	TRBJ1-4	many	TRBV7-2	TGTGCCAGCAGCTTATACTCCAGTACTGAAAAACTGTTTTTT	CASSLYSSTEKLFF
.	TRBJ1-4	many	TRBV19	TGTGCCAGTAGTTTTTACCTTACCGGGACACCAAATGAAAAACTGTTTTTT	CASSFYLTGTPNEKLFF
.	TRBJ2-7	few	TRBV23-1	TGCGCCAGCAGTCAAAAGGACCCGACTATTCCCTACGAGCAGTACTTC	CASSQKDPTIPYEQYF
TRBD1	TRBJ1-5	.	TRBV7-9	TGTGCCAGCAGCTCGGACAGGGAACCCCATCAGCCCCAGCATTTT	CASSSDREPHQPQHF
TRBD1	TRBJ1-4	many	TRBV6-4	TGTGCCAGCAGTGACTCGACAGGGGCTAATGAAAAACTGTTTTTT	CASSDSTGANEKLFF
.	TRBJ2-7	many	TRBV7-2	TGTGCCAGCAGCTTAGGTGGGGCAGGAGGCTACGAGCAGTACTTC	CASSLGGAGGYEQYF
.	TRBJ2-2	few	TRBV28	TGTGCCTCACTCACCATAGTAGGGGATGACGGGGAGCTGTTTTTT	CASLTIVGDDGELFF
.	TRBJ1-1	few	TRBV6-2/TRBV6-3	TGTGCCAGCAGCGACGGGGGTCGGGCTTTCTTT	CASSDGGRAFF
.	TRBJ1-3	many	TRBV7-2	TGTGCCAGCAGCTATGGGGGCTCTGGAAACACCATATATTTT	CASSYGGSGNTIYF
.	TRBJ1-1	many	TRBV6-6	TGTGCCAGCAGTGAGGGTCAGGGGACGCAAGCTTTCTTT	CASSEGQGTQAFF
TRBD2	TRBJ2-1	many	TRBV7-2	TGTGCCAGCAGCGTCCCGGGGGGGAAGTACAATGAGCAGTTCTTC	CASSVPGGKYNEQFF
.	TRBJ1-1	many	TRBV11-1	TGTGCCAGCAGCGGGCCCCGGGCCCAAGCCCTAAACACTGAAGCTTTCTTT	CASSGPRAQALNTEAFF